Sequencing of this T cell receptor (beta chain) was carried out in a study of T cells in Graves' hyperthyroidism and ophthalmopathy. Amplification of TCR beta CDR3 regions was performed using RNA transcripts as template. HTBI primers were used for first-round RT-PCR of the TCR CDR3. TCRdb ran MiXCR on the multiplex PCR reads and lists one entry per CDR3 protein. The table lists 200,000 to 250,000 distinct CDR3 sequences, more than 15% of them singletons. Study results and limitations: Stable hyperthyroidism and ophthalmopathy were separated using 13 V-J signatures.

The V gene's germline CDR1 is DFQATT and CDR2 SNEGSKA (reference sequence). This CDR3 comprises 12 residues. Trimming left V 3 bases short and J 3 bases short, with 9 bases between. Lactation, pregnancy, other autoimmune disease or uncontrolled infection led to exclusion of patients. There are a few counts of this clonotype. The antigen is unknown. The chain links TRBV20-1 to TRBJ2-7, with D hard to call. The source material was blood. The sequence was obtained from a man aged 45 to 65 with Graves' hyperthyroidism. CDR3 bases: TGCAGTGCTAGCAACTCGCTCTACGAGCAGTACTTC. It is translated as CSASNSLYEQYF.